Listed below are T cell receptor beta chains from one sample, sequenced in a study of circulating tumor DNA in untreated peripheral T-cell lymphoma. Libraries were prepared by immunoSEQ multiplex PCR; TCRdb keeps only in-frame clonotypes and omits some of them. Found here are approximately 10,000 clones, approximately 72% of them singletons; the top ten hold roughly a third. Input material: tumor tissue. The receptors shown here come from a human donor with peripheral T-cell lymphoma. Both conserved end residues are part of each CDR3. D genes are given only for firm matches. Some rows have no size entry. The others give once, few or many, or a class for an expanded clone.

J: TRBJ1-2
D: TRBD1
V: TRBV25-1
size: NA
CDR3: CATRTGGGNYGYTF
DNA: TGTGCCACCCGTACAGGGGGCGGGAACTATGGCTACACCTTC

J: TRBJ1-2
D: NA
V: TRBV6-8
size: NA
CDR3: CASSDIRGSYGYTF
DNA: TGTGCCAGCAGTGACATACGGGGGAGCTATGGCTACACCTTC

J: TRBJ2-2
D: NA
V: TRBV5-1
size: NA
CDR3: CASSPRQNPNTGELFF
DNA: TGCGCCAGCAGCCCCAGACAGAACCCGAACACCGGGGAGCTGTTTTTT

J: TRBJ2-5
D: NA
V: TRBV5-1
size: once
CDR3: CASSPRDWHLYQETQYF
DNA: TGCGCCAGCAGCCCCCGGGACTGGCACTTGTACCAAGAGACCCAGTACTTC

J: TRBJ1-1
D: NA
V: TRBV18
size: NA
CDR3: CASSPPKERNTEAFF
DNA: TGTGCCAGCTCACCACCGAAGGAGAGGAACACTGAAGCTTTCTTT

J: TRBJ1-3
D: TRBD1
V: TRBV28
size: NA
CDR3: CASSSIGTGVNTIYF
DNA: TGTGCCAGCAGCTCCATCGGGACAGGGGTAAACACCATATATTTT

J: TRBJ1-3
D: NA
V: TRBV14
size: few
CDR3: CASSYSGNTIYF
DNA: TGTGCCAGTAGCTACTCTGGAAACACCATATATTTT

J: TRBJ2-5
D: NA
V: TRBV6-8
size: NA
CDR3: CASSYAGGETQYF
DNA: TGTGCCAGCAGTTACGCCGGGGGTGAGACCCAGTACTTC

J: TRBJ2-3
D: NA
V: TRBV7-6
size: NA
CDR3: CASSLWYIPGDTQYF
DNA: TGTGCCAGCAGCTTGTGGTACATCCCTGGAGATACGCAGTATTTT

J: TRBJ2-6
D: NA
V: TRBV6-1
size: NA
CDR3: CASSEERRAGANVLTF
DNA: TGTGCCAGCAGTGAAGAGAGGAGGGCTGGAGCCAACGTCCTGACTTTC

J: TRBJ2-2
D: NA
V: TRBV11-3
size: NA
CDR3: CASSSVGVPNTGELFF
DNA: TGTGCCAGCAGCTCAGTGGGGGTTCCGAACACCGGGGAGCTGTTTTTT

J: TRBJ1-6
D: NA
V: TRBV7-7
size: once
CDR3: CASSLESYNSPLHF
DNA: TGTGCCAGCAGCTTAGAGTCCTATAATTCACCCCTCCACTTT

J: TRBJ1-2
D: NA
V: TRBV16
size: NA
CDR3: CASSQIKAKAHGYTF
DNA: TGTGCCAGCAGTCAAATAAAGGCCAAAGCCCATGGCTACACCTTC

J: TRBJ2-1
D: TRBD2
V: TRBV19
size: NA
CDR3: CASSRLGLASYNEQFF
DNA: TGTGCCAGTAGCCGGTTAGGACTAGCCTCCTACAATGAGCAGTTCTTC

J: TRBJ2-1
D: NA
V: TRBV11-3
size: once
CDR3: CASSLWGVADEQFF
DNA: TGTGCCAGCAGCTTATGGGGGGTTGCCGATGAGCAGTTCTTC

J: TRBJ2-1
D: NA
V: TRBV11-1
size: NA
CDR3: CASSLQTGGHNEQFF
DNA: TGTGCCAGCAGCTTGCAGACAGGCGGGCACAATGAGCAGTTCTTC

J: TRBJ2-2
D: NA
V: TRBV10-2
size: NA
CDR3: CASSESWGELFF
DNA: TGCGCCAGCAGTGAGTCGTGGGGGGAGCTGTTTTTT

J: TRBJ1-6
D: NA
V: TRBV30
size: NA
CDR3: CAWQTWDSNSPLHF
DNA: TGTGCCTGGCAGACATGGGATAGCAATTCACCCCTCCACTTT

J: TRBJ1-5
D: NA
V: TRBV19
size: few
CDR3: CASSTGDQPQHF
DNA: TGTGCCAGTAGTACAGGGGATCAGCCCCAGCATTTT

J: TRBJ1-1
D: NA
V: TRBV29-1
size: NA
CDR3: CSSSMTANTEAFF
DNA: TGCAGCAGCTCCATGACAGCGAACACTGAAGCTTTCTTT

J: TRBJ2-5
D: TRBD2
V: TRBV25-1
size: NA
CDR3: CASRRAGRGETQYF
DNA: TGTGCCAGCAGGAGGGCGGGGAGGGGAGAGACCCAGTACTTC

J: TRBJ2-7
D: NA
V: TRBV30
size: NA
CDR3: CAWSQVGGGEQYF
DNA: TGTGCCTGGAGTCAAGTCGGGGGCGGCGAGCAGTACTTC

J: TRBJ1-5
D: NA
V: TRBV28
size: few
CDR3: CASRPGLQPQHF
DNA: TGTGCCAGCAGGCCAGGGTTACAGCCCCAGCATTTT

J: TRBJ2-1
D: TRBD1
V: TRBV14
size: few
CDR3: CASSQAPRGHGEQFF
DNA: TGTGCCAGCAGCCAAGCACCCAGGGGGCATGGTGAGCAGTTCTTC

J: TRBJ2-7
D: NA
V: TRBV6-8
size: NA
CDR3: CASSPAKLEQYF
DNA: TGTGCCAGCAGTCCAGCAAAGCTCGAGCAGTACTTC

J: TRBJ2-7
D: NA
V: TRBV6-8
size: NA
CDR3: CASSYGLSYEQYF
DNA: TGTGCCAGCAGTTATGGGCTTTCCTACGAGCAGTACTTC

J: TRBJ1-2
D: NA
V: TRBV19
size: NA
CDR3: CASSLLEQGNAGGYTF
DNA: TGTGCCAGTAGTCTGCTTGAACAGGGAAATGCCGGTGGCTACACCTTC

J: TRBJ2-7
D: NA
V: TRBV6-8
size: NA
CDR3: CASTPGQGGYEQYF
DNA: TGTGCCAGCACTCCGGGACAAGGGGGCTACGAGCAGTACTTC

J: TRBJ2-1
D: TRBD2
V: TRBV5-1
size: few
CDR3: CASGRLAASYNEQFF
DNA: TGCGCCAGCGGAAGACTAGCGGCCTCCTACAATGAGCAGTTCTTC

J: TRBJ2-2
D: NA
V: TRBV6-8
size: NA
CDR3: CASRAAANTGELFF
DNA: TGTGCCAGCAGGGCGGCGGCGAACACCGGGGAGCTGTTTTTT

J: TRBJ2-3
D: NA
V: TRBV10-3
size: NA
CDR3: CAIKGGLATDTQYF
DNA: TGTGCCATCAAAGGAGGGCTCGCCACAGATACGCAGTATTTT

J: TRBJ1-1
D: NA
V: TRBV19
size: NA
CDR3: CATGIAGGTEAFF
DNA: TGTGCCACCGGGATCGCGGGGGGGACTGAAGCTTTCTTT

J: TRBJ1-2
D: TRBD1
V: TRBV11-3
size: NA
CDR3: CASRTRTGADAYGYTF
DNA: TGTGCCAGCAGAACGAGGACAGGGGCGGATGCCTATGGCTACACCTTC

J: TRBJ1-2
D: TRBD1
V: TRBV19
size: NA
CDR3: CASSIPSTRQGNYGYTF
DNA: TGTGCCAGTAGTATCCCCTCAACAAGACAGGGTAACTATGGCTACACCTTC

J: TRBJ1-6
D: NA
V: TRBV2
size: NA
CDR3: CASSPGLVSSPLHF
DNA: TGTGCCAGCAGTCCGGGATTGGTTAGTTCACCCCTCCACTTT

J: TRBJ1-4
D: NA
V: TRBV11-3
size: NA
CDR3: CASSLRPGTLEKLFF
DNA: TGTGCCAGCAGCTTACGCCCCGGGACTCTTGAAAAACTGTTTTTT

J: TRBJ1-5
D: NA
V: TRBV11-3
size: few
CDR3: CASSLGGDNQPQHF
DNA: TGTGCCAGCAGCTTAGGGGGGGACAATCAGCCCCAGCATTTT

J: TRBJ2-5
D: TRBD2
V: TRBV14
size: NA
CDR3: CASSLPRLAGGQETQYF
DNA: TGTGCCAGCAGCCTACCTCGACTAGCGGGGGGACAAGAGACCCAGTACTTC

J: TRBJ2-2
D: TRBD2
V: TRBV11-3
size: NA
CDR3: CASSSLGGNGELFF
DNA: TGTGCCAGCAGCTCCCTCGGGGGGAACGGGGAGCTGTTTTTT

J: TRBJ1-1
D: NA
V: TRBV18
size: NA
CDR3: CASSILTENTEAFF
DNA: TGTGCCAGCTCAATCTTGACAGAGAACACTGAAGCTTTCTTT

J: TRBJ2-1
D: TRBD1
V: TRBV11-3
size: NA
CDR3: CASSPGGSRSYNEQFF
DNA: TGTGCCAGCAGCCCAGGGGGCTCGCGCTCCTACAATGAGCAGTTCTTC

J: TRBJ2-2
D: NA
V: TRBV12-1
size: NA
CDR3: CASSPVRGWELFF
DNA: TGTGCCAGCAGCCCTGTGCGGGGGTGGGAGCTGTTTTTT